This T cell receptor beta chain was obtained from a study of vaccination and CD4 T cells after COVID-19. Treatment noted: roughly nine-day PBMC culture with coronavirus spike peptide pools or control peptides (ViraFEST assay). CDR3 length equals 14 residues. Germline CDR1 is LNHNV and CDR2 is YYDKDF (reference sequence). Between the trimmed V and J ends, which lost 2 bases and 2 bases, there was a span of 6 bases. On this clonotype itself: The antigen remains unidentified.

Sequencing of cultured CD4+ T cell DNA used the Oncomine TCR Beta short-read assay. TCRdb independently ran MiXCR on the PCR reads; one entry per CDR3 protein. The table records about 14,000 distinct CDR3 sequences, roughly 61% of them present only once. The sample taken for sequencing was CD4+ T cells from blood, cultured in vitro. The receptor's source is a human donor who had recovered from COVID-19. The chain is built from TRBV15 and TRBJ1-4; D may be TRBD1 (5 bases). The CDR3 sequence: CATSRRGTNEKLFF. CDR3 in DNA: TGTGCCACCAGCAGACGGGGGACTAATGAAAAACTGTTTTTT.